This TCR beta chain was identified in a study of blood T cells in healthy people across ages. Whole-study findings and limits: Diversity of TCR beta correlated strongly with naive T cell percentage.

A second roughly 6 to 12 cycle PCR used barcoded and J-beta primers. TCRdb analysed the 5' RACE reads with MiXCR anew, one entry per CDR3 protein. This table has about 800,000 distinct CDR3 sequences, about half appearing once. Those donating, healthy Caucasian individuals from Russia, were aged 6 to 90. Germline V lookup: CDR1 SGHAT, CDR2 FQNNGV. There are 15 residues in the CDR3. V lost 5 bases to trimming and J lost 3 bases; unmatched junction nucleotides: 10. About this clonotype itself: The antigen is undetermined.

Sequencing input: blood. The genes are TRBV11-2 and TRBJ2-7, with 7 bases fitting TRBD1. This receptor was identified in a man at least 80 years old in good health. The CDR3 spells CASSPRSTGDYEQYF. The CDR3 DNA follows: TGTGCCAGCAGCCCCCGCTCTACAGGGGACTACGAGCAGTACTTC.